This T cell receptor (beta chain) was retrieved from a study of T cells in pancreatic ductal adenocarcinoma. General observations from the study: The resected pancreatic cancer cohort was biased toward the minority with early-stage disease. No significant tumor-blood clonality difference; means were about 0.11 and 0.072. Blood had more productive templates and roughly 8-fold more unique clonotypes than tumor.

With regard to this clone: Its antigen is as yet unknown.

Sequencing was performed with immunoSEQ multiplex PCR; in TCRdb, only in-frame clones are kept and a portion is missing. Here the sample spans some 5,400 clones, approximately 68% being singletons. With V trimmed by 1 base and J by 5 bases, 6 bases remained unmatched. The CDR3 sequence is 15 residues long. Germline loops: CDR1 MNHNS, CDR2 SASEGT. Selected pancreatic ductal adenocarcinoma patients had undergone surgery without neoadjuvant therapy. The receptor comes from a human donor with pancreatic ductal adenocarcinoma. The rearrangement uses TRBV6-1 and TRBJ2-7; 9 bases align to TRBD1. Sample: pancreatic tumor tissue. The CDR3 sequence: CASSEGGTGNDEQYF. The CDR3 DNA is TGTGCCAGCAGTGAAGGGGGGACAGGGAACGACGAGCAGTACTTC.